These 13 T cell receptor beta chains share one sample of origin, sequenced in a study of blood T cells in healthy people across ages (dated by TCRdb to the mid-2010s). Library method: 5' RACE. Instrument used: Illumina HiSeq 2500. A second about 6 to 11 cycle PCR used a sample-barcoded 5' primer and a J-beta primer mix. In TCRdb, the public reads were trimmed at Q25 with fastp and aligned with MiXCR, with productive beta chains retained. Duplicate CDR3 protein sequences are folded into a single record with the most common DNA and genes. The table for this sample lists about 1 million distinct CDR3 sequences; around 45% of them were counted only once. 15% to 20% of the sample lies in the top ten. Sequencing used blood. These receptor sequences come from an older woman in good health.

The chain recombines TRBV2 with TRBJ2-1; weak D call: TRBD2 (5 bases). Trimming cost V 5 bases and J 7 bases, with 18 bases left between them. Germline values: CDR1 SNHLY, CDR2 FYNNEI. CDR3 length equals 15 residues. This CDR3 is CASSPPRALSNEQFF. The CDR3 DNA reads as TGTGCCAGCAGTCCCCCGCGGGCTCTTTCTAATGAGCAGTTCTTC.

This rearrangement joins TRBV7-2 to TRBJ2-4, with 12 positions matching TRBD1. The J call may be mistaken, given a closer DNA end match to TRBJ2-7. The CDR3 is 16 residues long. Germline loops: CDR1 SGHTA, CDR2 FQGNSA. CDR3 amino acids: CASSLGMGQGAGEQYF. In nucleotides, the CDR3 is TGTGCCAGCAGCTTAGGGATGGGACAGGGGGCTGGCGAGCAGTACTTC.

This clonotype came up many times. This could be a read error, since a much larger clone is one nucleotide away. The gene calls are TRBV5-5 and TRBJ1-2; the match to TRBD1 covers 7 bases. The CDR3 is 14 amino acids. V was pared by 4 bases and J by 3 bases, with 6 bases of the junction left unmatched. Germline CDR1 and CDR2: SGHKS and YYEKEE (reference sequence). The CDR3 spells CASSVAGGDYGYTF. In DNA form, the CDR3 reads TGTGCCAGCAGCGTTGCAGGGGGGGACTATGGCTACACCTTC.

This clonotype has only a few counts. The chain employs TRBV20-1 and TRBJ2-5; 7 bases agree with TRBD2. CDR1 DFQATT and CDR2 SNEGSKA come from the germline V gene (reference sequence). Unmatched junction bases numbered 10, after V lost 2 bases and J lost 4 bases. This CDR3 comprises 15 residues. This CDR3 is CSARKQREGSETQYF. CDR3 DNA sequence: TGCAGTGCTAGAAAGCAGCGGGAAGGGTCAGAGACCCAGTACTTC.

V and J are TRBV28 and TRBJ1-1; tentatively, D is TRBD1 (6 bases). The CDR3 covers 16 residues. The ends were cut back, 2 bases at V and 2 bases at J, with 15 bases in the middle. The germline CDR1 and CDR2 sequences are MDHEN and SYDVKM. The CDR3 sequence: CASSLGFRGVNTEAFF. The CDR3 bases are TGTGCCAGCAGTTTAGGATTCAGGGGTGTAAACACTGAAGCTTTCTTT. Together with reference TRBV28 and TRBJ1-1, the CDR3 gives the full variable domain: DVKVTQSSRYLVKRTGEKVFLECVQDMDHENMFWYRQDPGLGLRLIYFSYDVKMKEKGDIPEGYSVSREKKERFSLILESASTNQTSMYLCASSLGFRGVNTEAFFGQGTRLTVV.

The chain joins TRBV11-1 to TRBJ2-7; possible D gene TRBD1, 5 bases. Germline CDR1 is SGHAT and CDR2 is FQDESV (reference sequence). The CDR3 totals 14 residues. Deletions cut 6 bases from V and 1 base from J, with 13 bases between. The CDR3 DNA reads TGTGCCAGCAGTGACAGCCTCCGTTCCTACGAGCAGTACTTC. Its translation is CASSDSLRSYEQYF.

V and J are TRBV20-1 and TRBJ1-6; D is undetermined. Trimming pared 4 bases from V and 1 base from J, leaving 17 bases between. CDR1 DFQATT and CDR2 SNEGSKA come from the germline V gene (reference sequence). The CDR3 extends over 17 amino acids. CDR3 DNA sequence: TGCAGTGCTAATAGGTCCCCGGAAGTATCCTATAATTCACCCCTCCACTTT. Encoded protein: CSANRSPEVSYNSPLHF.

The rearrangement uses TRBV20-1 and TRBJ2-6; possible D gene TRBD2, 6 bases. This CDR3 has 18 amino acids. V shed 0 bases and J shed 0 bases, with 15 bases lying between them. Germline V gene lookup returns CDR1 DFQATT and CDR2 SNEGSKA (reference sequence). CDR3 sequence: CSARDLGLSSSGANVLTF. The CDR3 region has the DNA TGCAGTGCTAGAGATCTGGGACTCTCGAGCTCTGGGGCCAACGTCCTGACTTTC.

The chain employs TRBV7-6 and TRBJ2-1; perhaps TRBD2 as D (6 bases). Deletions cut 2 bases from V and 7 bases from J, with 9 bases between. Per the germline V gene, CDR1 is SGHVS and CDR2 is FNYEAQ. The CDR3 length is 13 residues. CDR3 sequence (DNA): TGTGCCAGCAGCTTACTAGCGAGGAATGAGCAGTTCTTC. Its translation: CASSLLARNEQFF.

This clonotype has only one observation. The chain has TRBV30 and TRBJ1-1, with unresolved D. CDR1 GTSNPN and CDR2 SVGIG come from the germline V gene (reference sequence). Trimming removed 0 bases from V and 5 bases from J, with 7 bases in between. This CDR3 comprises 12 residues. This CDR3 reads CAWSVSRTEAFF. CDR3 nucleotide sequence: TGTGCCTGGAGTGTATCACGGACTGAAGCTTTCTTT.

The chain carries TRBV12-3 or TRBV12-4 and TRBJ2-7; D call uncertain. Trimming removed 3 bases from V and 0 bases from J, with 12 bases in between. This CDR3 comprises 15 residues. CDR3 residues: CASSLNGRSSYEQYF. CDR3 in DNA: TGTGCCAGCAGTTTGAATGGCAGAAGCTCCTACGAGCAGTACTTC.

This clonotype was observed a few times. The chain has TRBV30 and TRBJ1-2; a possible D gene is TRBD1 (5 bases). V lost 2 bases and J lost 3, with 10 bases in between. This CDR3 is built from 13 residues. Germline loops: CDR1 GTSNPN, CDR2 SVGIG (reference sequence). The CDR3: CAWSSQEDYGYTF. CDR3 bases: TGTGCCTGGAGTTCACAGGAAGACTATGGCTACACCTTC.

The chain is built from TRBV6-5 and TRBJ2-1; 9 bases fit TRBD2. The ends lost 0 bases at V and 8 bases at J; junction bases unmatched: 8. Per germline, CDR1 MNHEY and CDR2 SVGAGI. This CDR3 contains 16 residues. The CDR3 reads CASSYSMALAGDEQFF. The CDR3 coding sequence is TGTGCCAGCAGTTACTCGATGGCACTAGCGGGCGATGAGCAGTTCTTC.